Shown below are 28 T cell receptor beta chains from a single sample sequenced in a study of T cell responses to AZD1222 COVID-19 vaccine. Produced via immunoSEQ multiplex PCR; TCRdb's table is partial and in-frame only. The sample has about 110,000 clones; 91% are singletons. Here the sequenced sample was peripheral blood, taken on day 0 of AZD1222 vaccination. The origin of the receptors is an adult in good health.

The chain recombines TRBV5-1 with TRBJ2-1, with D perhaps matching TRBD2 (5 bases). V was shortened by 2 bases and J by 3 bases, with 12 bases between the two germline ends. The V gene's germline CDR1 is SGHRS and CDR2 YFSETQ. This CDR3 is 15 amino acids long. CDR3: CASSLADLYYNEQFF. Written as DNA, the CDR3 is TGCGCCAGCAGCTTAGCGGACTTATACTACAATGAGCAGTTCTTC.

V usage is TRBV6-5 and J usage is TRBJ1-1; D might be TRBD1 (5 bases). The V end was cut by 7 bases, the J end by 1 base, with 16 bases between. The CDR3 runs 15 residues. CDR1 is MNHEY and CDR2 is SVGAGI in the germline V gene. The CDR3 sequence is CASMRGGWGNTEAFF. DNA for the CDR3: TGTGCCAGCATGAGGGGAGGATGGGGGAACACTGAAGCTTTCTTT.

The rearrangement links TRBV12-3 or TRBV12-4 to TRBJ2-7; 7 bases map to TRBD2. After removal of 5 bases from V and 6 bases from J, the junction contained 4 bases not matched to a gene. The CDR3 is made up of 12 amino acids. CDR3: CASSPGEGEQYF. As DNA, the CDR3 is TGTGCCAGCAGTCCCGGGGAGGGCGAGCAGTACTTC.

The chain recombines TRBV2 with TRBJ1-2; no definite D call. Trimming pared 6 bases from V and 13 bases from J, leaving 18 bases between. The CDR3 consists of 12 residues. CDR1 and CDR2 from the germline V gene are SNHLY and FYNNEI. CDR3 nucleotide sequence: TGTGCCAGCAGGGGAGAATCTCATCGTCGCACCTTC. It yields the protein CASRGESHRRTF.

The gene calls are TRBV6-6 and TRBJ1-6, with 11 nucleotides matching TRBD1. The J segment lost 0 bases and the V segment lost 5 bases, leaving 6 bases of the junction unmatched. There are 18 residues in the CDR3. Germline V lookup: CDR1 MNHNY, CDR2 SVGAGI (reference sequence). CDR3 sequence (DNA): TGTGCCAGCAGTCCCCGGGGACAGGGGGTCTCCTATAATTCACCCCTCCACTTT. Residues: CASSPRGQGVSYNSPLHF.

This clone was seen only once. The chain is built from TRBV10-3 and TRBJ2-6, with 7 positions matching TRBD1. The J segment lost 0 bases and the V segment lost 5 bases, leaving 4 bases of the junction unmatched. The germline CDR1 and CDR2 sequences are ENHRY and SYGVKD. CDR3 length: 16 amino acids. As DNA, the CDR3 is TGTGCCATCAGTCCGGGACAGAGCTCTGGGGCCAACGTCCTGACTTTC. It encodes CAISPGQSSGANVLTF.

This chain's CDR3 is CASSPRSQTNQPQHF. CDR3 in DNA: TGTGCCAGCAGCCCCAGGAGCCAGACCAATCAGCCCCAGCATTTT. The chain uses TRBV3-1 (or the pseudogene TRBV3-2) and TRBJ1-5, with unresolved D. CDR1 is LGHDT, CDR2 YNNKEL, per germline (reference sequence). Between the trimmed V and J ends, which lost 4 bases and 3 bases, there was a span of 13 bases. The CDR3 length is 15 residues.

The chain combines TRBV11-2 with TRBJ2-1; 11 bases are a match to TRBD2. Per germline, CDR1 SGHAT and CDR2 FQNNGV. The V segment lost 5 bases and the J segment 2 bases; nucleotides outside the gene matches: 2. The length of the CDR3 is 15 residues. DNA for the CDR3: TGTGCCAGCAGCCTGACTAGCGGGACCTACAATGAGCAGTTCTTC. Translated: CASSLTSGTYNEQFF.

This clone was picked up a small number of times. This chain joins TRBV2 and TRBJ1-1; D is undetermined. CDR1 SNHLY and CDR2 FYNNEI come from the germline V gene. The V gene lost 8 bases and the J gene lost 2 bases, with 12 bases spanning the gap. The CDR3 totals 13 residues. CDR3 nucleotide sequence: TGTGCCAGCGGTCGGCGGCGAAACACTGAAGCTTTCTTT. This codes for CASGRRRNTEAFF.

The chain joins TRBV6-5 to TRBJ2-1; 10 positions agree with TRBD2. Germline trimming cut 5 bases from V and 5 bases from J; bases unmatched to any gene: 6. This CDR3 contains 15 residues. The germline V gene encodes CDR1 MNHEY and CDR2 SVGAGI. For the CDR3, the DNA is TGTGCCAGCAGTACTTGGACTAGCGGCCACAATGAGCAGTTCTTC. It encodes CASSTWTSGHNEQFF.

The CDR3 loop is CASSQGGGREGLGTEAFF. Written as DNA, the CDR3 is TGCGCCAGCAGCCAAGGAGGTGGCAGGGAGGGATTGGGCACTGAAGCTTTCTTT. J is TRBJ1-1 and V is TRBV4-1, with a possible D match to TRBD1 (5 bases). V lost 1 base and J lost 4, with 22 bases in between. Per the germline V gene, CDR1 is MGHRA and CDR2 is YSYEKL. The CDR3 is made up of 18 amino acids.

Comments on this clone: In the same sample, other DNA sequences code for this CDR3. The CDR3 DNA reads TGTGCCAGCAGTTACTCTGCTCAGAACACTGAAGCTTTCTTT. It codes for CASSYSAQNTEAFF. V gene TRBV6-5 combines with J gene TRBJ1-1, with D uncertain. CDR1 and CDR2 (germline): MNHEY, SVGAGI. The CDR3 extends over 14 amino acids. V was cut by 0 bases and J by 1 base, with 6 bases left in between.

This clone was seen a single time. The gene calls are TRBV11-2 and TRBJ1-1; D is perhaps TRBD1 (6 bases). Trimming pared 1 base from V and 12 bases from J, leaving 9 bases between. This CDR3 contains 11 residues. CDR1 is SGHAT and CDR2 is FQNNGV in the germline V gene. The CDR3 here is CASSLAGTTFF. Written as DNA, the CDR3 is TGTGCCAGCAGCTTAGCGGGGACAACTTTCTTT. The variable domain in full, with the rest retrieved from reference TRBV11-2 and TRBJ1-1, is EAGVAQSPRYKIIEKRQSVAFWCNPISGHATLYWYQQILGQGPKLLIQFQNNGVVDDSQLPKDRFSAERLKGVDSTLKIQPAKLEDSAVYLCASSLAGTTFFGQGTRLTVV.

This clone appeared once. This rearrangement joins TRBV7-2 to TRBJ2-5; tentative D call: TRBD2 (5 bases). Per the germline V gene, CDR1 is SGHTA and CDR2 is FQGNSA. Trimming pared 5 bases from V and 1 base from J, leaving 8 bases between. The CDR3 covers 13 residues. CDR3 in amino acids: CASSAGVQETQYF. The CDR3 DNA reads TGTGCCAGCAGCGCCGGGGTCCAAGAGACCCAGTACTTC.

J is TRBJ2-2 and V is TRBV12-3 or TRBV12-4; no clear D gene. CDR3 length: 13 residues. Trimming stripped 2 bases from V and 16 bases from J, with 17 bases between. CDR3: CASSLPPSSRPFF. Written as DNA, the CDR3 is TGTGCCAGCAGTTTACCCCCCTCCTCTCGGCCGTTTTTT.

This clone was counted once. This chain uses TRBV9 with TRBJ2-3, with D hard to call. The CDR3 totals 14 residues. Germline loops: CDR1 SGDLS, CDR2 YYNGEE. Trimming took off 1 base at V and 1 base at J, with 7 bases between the two ends. The CDR3 protein is CASSVMGGTDTQYF. The CDR3 DNA follows: TGTGCCAGCAGCGTAATGGGCGGCACAGATACGCAGTATTTT.

This clone was counted only a few times. The CDR3 nucleotides are TGTGCCACCAGAGAGGGACAGGGGGCTTCTCGACACACTGAAGCTTTCTTT. Translation gives CATREGQGASRHTEAFF. The chain links TRBV24-1 to TRBJ1-1, with TRBD1 identical over 12 bases. Trimming removed 7 bases from V and 3 bases from J; junction bases left unmatched: 11. The CDR3 has 17 amino acids. Germline CDR1 and CDR2: KGHDR and SFDVKD.

This clone was detected a few times. The chain uses TRBV6-5 and TRBJ1-2, with D unclear. The germline CDR1 and CDR2 sequences are MNHEY and SVGAGI. V lost 2 bases, J lost 8 bases, and 21 bases lay in between. The CDR3 totals 16 residues. CDR3 residues: CASSYPQSGWEEGYTF. CDR3 nucleotide sequence: TGTGCCAGCAGTTACCCCCAATCTGGATGGGAGGAAGGCTACACCTTC.

The DNA of the CDR3 is TGCAGTGCTAGTATGGGGGGATACAATGAGCAGTTCTTC. It encodes CSASMGGYNEQFF. This chain joins TRBV20-1 and TRBJ2-1, with D possibly being TRBD2 (6 bases). The V end lost 3 bases, the J end lost 4 bases, and 10 bases lay between the germline ends. This CDR3 contains 13 residues. Germline values: CDR1 DFQATT, CDR2 SNEGSKA (reference sequence).

This chain joins TRBV6-5 and TRBJ1-4, with D maybe TRBD1 (5 bases). V was shortened by 5 bases and J by 8 bases, with 9 bases between the two germline ends. Germline V lookup: CDR1 MNHEY, CDR2 SVGAGI. This CDR3 contains 12 residues. CDR3 residues: CASSTYREKLFF. CDR3 sequence (DNA): TGTGCCAGCAGTACCTACAGGGAAAAACTGTTTTTT.

CDR3 nucleotides: TGTGCCTCCCAGGGGTACGGGGAGCTGTTTTTT. Protein sequence: CASQGYGELFF. The genes are TRBV24-1 and TRBJ2-2; possibly TRBD1 for D (6 bases). Trimming removed 12 bases at V and 7 bases at J, with 11 bases between. Germline CDR1 is KGHDR and CDR2 is SFDVKD. There are 11 residues in the CDR3.

The V gene is TRBV18, the J gene TRBJ2-1; no clear D. Germline V gene data show CDR1 as KGHSH and CDR2 as LQKENI. With 4 bases removed from V and 10 bases from J, the gap between germline ends came to 23 bases. The CDR3 consists of 16 residues. CDR3 in DNA: TGTGCCAGCTCACGTACTTTGAGTCCCTCTCAAGGAGAGCAGTTCTTC. It is translated as CASSRTLSPSQGEQFF.

V usage is TRBV7-9 and J usage is TRBJ1-5; D remains ambiguous. This CDR3 spans 17 amino acids. Deletions cut 6 bases from V and 3 bases from J, with 21 bases between. Germline CDR1 SEHNR, CDR2 FQNEAQ (reference sequence). CDR3 in DNA: TGTGCCAGCAGTCGAGGTAACAGTGACCTTAACAATCAGCCCCAGCATTTT. Translated: CASSRGNSDLNNQPQHF.

The V call is TRBV19, the J call TRBJ1-5; D gene ambiguous. This CDR3 has 13 amino acids. Trimming took off 11 bases at V and 2 bases at J, with 13 bases between the two ends. Germline assignment: CDR1 LNHDA and CDR2 SQIVND (reference sequence). The CDR3 loop reads CASSRIGNQPQHF. The CDR3 nucleotides read TGTGCCTCATCCAGAATTGGCAATCAGCCCCAGCATTTT.

The chain is built from TRBV2 and TRBJ1-4; 9 bases map to TRBD1. After removal of 6 bases from V and 5 bases from J, the junction contained 7 bases not matched to a gene. The CDR3 covers 15 residues. Germline V CDR1 and CDR2: SNHLY, FYNNEI. The CDR3 coding sequence is TGTGCCAGCAGATCCGACAGGGGGGGGAATGAAAAACTGTTTTTT. Translation: CASRSDRGGNEKLFF.

This chain connects TRBV19 to TRBJ1-3; D unresolved. Germline values: CDR1 LNHDA, CDR2 SQIVND (reference sequence). Trimming took off 3 bases at V and 0 bases at J, with 18 bases between the two ends. The CDR3 consists of 18 residues. Here the CDR3 DNA reads TGTGCCAGTAGTATTTTCTTTACTGGACCGATCTCTGGAAACACCATATATTTT. The encoded protein is CASSIFFTGPISGNTIYF. Based on the CDR3 plus reference TRBV19 and TRBJ1-3, the full variable domain is DGGITQSPKYLFRKEGQNVTLSCEQNLNHDAMYWYRQDPGQGLRLIYYSQIVNDFQKGDIAEGYSVSREKKESFPLTVTSAQKNPTAFYLCASSIFFTGPISGNTIYFGEGSWLTVV.

This clone came up once. This sequence joins TRBV19 and TRBJ1-1, with D hard to call. Germline CDR1 and CDR2: LNHDA and SQIVND (reference sequence). The CDR3 covers 13 residues. V was cut by 7 bases and J by 1 base, with 10 bases left in between. CDR3 residues: CASTATRNTEAFF. DNA for the CDR3: TGTGCCAGTACCGCGACCCGGAACACTGAAGCTTTCTTT.

The J gene is TRBJ1-4, the V gene TRBV4-1; D not resolved. The V gene's germline CDR1 is MGHRA and CDR2 YSYEKL. With 0 bases removed from V and 7 bases from J, the gap between germline ends came to 12 bases. The CDR3 runs to 15 residues. In DNA, the CDR3 is TGCGCCAGCAGCCAAGAAGCCACCCGGCGTGAAAAACTGTTTTTT. Translating gives CASSQEATRREKLFF.